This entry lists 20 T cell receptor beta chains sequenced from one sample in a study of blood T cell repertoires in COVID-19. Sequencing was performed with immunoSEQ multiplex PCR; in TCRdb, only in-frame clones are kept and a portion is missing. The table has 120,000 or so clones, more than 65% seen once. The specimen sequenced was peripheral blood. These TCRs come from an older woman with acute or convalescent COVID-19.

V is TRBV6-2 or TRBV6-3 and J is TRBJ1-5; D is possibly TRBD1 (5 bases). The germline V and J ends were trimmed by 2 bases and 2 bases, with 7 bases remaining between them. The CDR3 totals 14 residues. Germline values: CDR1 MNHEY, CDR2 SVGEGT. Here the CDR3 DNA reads TGTGCCAGCAGTTACAGGGGTGGCAATCAGCCCCAGCATTTT. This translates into CASSYRGGNQPQHF.

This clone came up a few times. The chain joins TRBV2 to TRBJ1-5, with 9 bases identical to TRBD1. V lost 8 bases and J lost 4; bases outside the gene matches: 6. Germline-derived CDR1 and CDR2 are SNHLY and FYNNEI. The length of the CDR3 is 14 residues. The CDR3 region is CASHGTGRNQPQHF. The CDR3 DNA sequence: TGTGCCAGCCATGGGACAGGGAGGAATCAGCCCCAGCATTTT.

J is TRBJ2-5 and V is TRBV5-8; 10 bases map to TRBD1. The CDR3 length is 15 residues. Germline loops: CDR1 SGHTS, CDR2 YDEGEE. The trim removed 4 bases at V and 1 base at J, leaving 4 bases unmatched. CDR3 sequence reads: CASSTDRGLQETQYF. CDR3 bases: TGTGCCAGCAGCACCGACAGGGGGCTCCAAGAGACCCAGTACTTC.

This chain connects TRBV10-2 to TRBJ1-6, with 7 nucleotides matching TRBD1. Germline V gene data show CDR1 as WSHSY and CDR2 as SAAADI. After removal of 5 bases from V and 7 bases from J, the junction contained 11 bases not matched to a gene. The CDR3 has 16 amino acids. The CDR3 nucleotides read TGCGCCAGCAGTCGGCCGTTGGACAGGAGAAATTCACCCCTCCACTTT. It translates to CASSRPLDRRNSPLHF.

The CDR3 region is CASSVSGTVGADTQYF. DNA for the CDR3: TGCGCCAGCAGCGTTTCAGGGACAGTAGGCGCAGATACGCAGTATTTT. This chain uses TRBV5-1 with TRBJ2-3; TRBD1 matches at 7 bases. Germline assignment: CDR1 SGHRS and CDR2 YFSETQ. With 4 bases clipped from V and 4 bases from J, the junction kept 12 bases outside the gene matches. The CDR3 spans 16 residues.

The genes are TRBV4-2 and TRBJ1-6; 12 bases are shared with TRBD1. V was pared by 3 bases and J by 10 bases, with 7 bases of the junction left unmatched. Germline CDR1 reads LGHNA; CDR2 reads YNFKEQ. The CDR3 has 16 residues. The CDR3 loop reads CASSHGGQGAGSPLHF. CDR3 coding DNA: TGTGCCAGCAGCCATGGGGGACAGGGGGCGGGATCACCCCTCCACTTT.

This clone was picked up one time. The CDR3 nucleotides are TGTGCCAGCAGCGCCCGGGACACCAACACCGGGGAGCTGTTTTTT. Its protein is CASSARDTNTGELFF. The rearrangement joins TRBV9 to TRBJ2-2; possible D gene TRBD1, 6 bases. This CDR3 has 15 residues. The V end lost 3 bases, the J end lost 2 bases, and 11 bases lay between the germline ends. Germline V gives CDR1 SGDLS, CDR2 YYNGEE.

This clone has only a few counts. CDR3 residues: CASSQQGGNTIYF. Written as DNA, the CDR3 is TGTGCCAGCAGCCAACAGGGAGGAAACACCATATATTTT. This sequence joins TRBV3-1 (or the pseudogene TRBV3-2) and TRBJ1-3; tentatively, D is TRBD1 (5 bases). The CDR3 is made up of 13 amino acids. Trimming stripped 2 bases from V and 4 bases from J, with 6 bases between. Germline values: CDR1 LGHDT, CDR2 YNNKEL (reference sequence).

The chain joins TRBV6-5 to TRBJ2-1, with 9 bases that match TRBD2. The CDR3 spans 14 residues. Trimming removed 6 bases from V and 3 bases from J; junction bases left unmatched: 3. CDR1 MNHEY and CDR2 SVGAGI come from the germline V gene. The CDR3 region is CASRETSGYNEQFF. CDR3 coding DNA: TGTGCCAGCAGGGAGACTAGCGGCTACAATGAGCAGTTCTTC.

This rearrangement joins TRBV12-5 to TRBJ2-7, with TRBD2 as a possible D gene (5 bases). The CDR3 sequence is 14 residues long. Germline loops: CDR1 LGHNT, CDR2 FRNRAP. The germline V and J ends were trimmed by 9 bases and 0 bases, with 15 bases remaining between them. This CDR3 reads CARPPGKNSYEQYF. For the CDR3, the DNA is TGTGCTAGGCCGCCCGGGAAAAACTCCTACGAGCAGTACTTC.

CDR3 coding DNA: TGCAGCGTTCGCAGGGGGCACTCCTACGAGCAGTACTTC. Residues: CSVRRGHSYEQYF. The chain uses TRBV29-1 and TRBJ2-7; TRBD1 matches 8 bases. Per the germline V gene, CDR1 is SQVTM and CDR2 is ANQGSEA. Trimming at V came to 5 bases and at J to 0 bases, leaving 3 bases not matched to a gene. CDR3 length: 13 amino acids.

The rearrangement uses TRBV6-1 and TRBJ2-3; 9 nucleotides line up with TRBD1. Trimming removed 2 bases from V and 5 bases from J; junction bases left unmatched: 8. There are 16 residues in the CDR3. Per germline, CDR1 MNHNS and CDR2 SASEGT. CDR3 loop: CASSEQTGGRRDTQYF. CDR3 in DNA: TGTGCCAGCAGTGAACAGACAGGGGGGCGGAGAGATACGCAGTATTTT.

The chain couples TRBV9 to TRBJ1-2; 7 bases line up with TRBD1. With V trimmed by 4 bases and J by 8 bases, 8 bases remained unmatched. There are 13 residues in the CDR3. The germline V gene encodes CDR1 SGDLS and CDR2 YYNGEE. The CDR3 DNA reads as TGTGCCAGCAGCTTGCCGGGACAGCGCGGCTACACCTTC. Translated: CASSLPGQRGYTF.

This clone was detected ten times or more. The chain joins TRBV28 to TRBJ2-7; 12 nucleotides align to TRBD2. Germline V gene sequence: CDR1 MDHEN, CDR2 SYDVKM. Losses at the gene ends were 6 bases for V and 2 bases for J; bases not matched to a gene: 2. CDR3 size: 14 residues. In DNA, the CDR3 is TGTGCCAGCAGCCTAGCGGGAGGGGCCTACGAGCAGTACTTC. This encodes CASSLAGGAYEQYF.

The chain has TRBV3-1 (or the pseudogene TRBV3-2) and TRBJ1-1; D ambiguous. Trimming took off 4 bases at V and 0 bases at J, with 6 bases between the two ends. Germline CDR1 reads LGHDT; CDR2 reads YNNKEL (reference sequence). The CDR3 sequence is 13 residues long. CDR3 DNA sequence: TGTGCCAGCAGCCGCAACATGAACACTGAAGCTTTCTTT. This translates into CASSRNMNTEAFF.

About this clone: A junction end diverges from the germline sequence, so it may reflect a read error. CDR3 in DNA: TGTGCCTGGAGTGACACCTGGGGAGGGGCCTTCTTC. As protein: CAWSDTWGGAFF. The chain carries TRBV30 and TRBJ2-7; 7 bases are a match to TRBD2. This CDR3 is 12 amino acids long. Germline values: CDR1 GTSNPN, CDR2 SVGIG (reference sequence).

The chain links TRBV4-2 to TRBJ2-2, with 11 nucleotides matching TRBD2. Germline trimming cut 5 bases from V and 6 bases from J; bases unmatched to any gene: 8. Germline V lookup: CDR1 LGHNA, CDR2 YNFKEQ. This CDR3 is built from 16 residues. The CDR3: CASSYTSGRLAGELFF. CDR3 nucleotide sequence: TGTGCCAGCAGCTACACTAGCGGGAGACTTGCCGGGGAGCTGTTTTTT.

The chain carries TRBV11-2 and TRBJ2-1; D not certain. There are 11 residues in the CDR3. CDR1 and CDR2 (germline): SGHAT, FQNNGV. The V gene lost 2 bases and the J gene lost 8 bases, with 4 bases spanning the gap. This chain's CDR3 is CASSLSYEQFF. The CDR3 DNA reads TGTGCCAGCAGCTTATCCTATGAGCAGTTCTTC.

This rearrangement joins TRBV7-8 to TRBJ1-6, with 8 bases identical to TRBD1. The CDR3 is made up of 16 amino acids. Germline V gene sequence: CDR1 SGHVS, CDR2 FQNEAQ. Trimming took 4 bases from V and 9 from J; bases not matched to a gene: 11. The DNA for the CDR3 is TGTGCCAGCAGCTCCACCGGGACAGGTCGGGGTTCACCCCTCCACTTT. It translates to CASSSTGTGRGSPLHF.

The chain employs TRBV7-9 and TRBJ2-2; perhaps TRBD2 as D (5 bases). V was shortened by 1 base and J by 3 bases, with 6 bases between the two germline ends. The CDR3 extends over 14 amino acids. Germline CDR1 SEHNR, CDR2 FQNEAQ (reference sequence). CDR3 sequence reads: CASSLGEYTGELFF. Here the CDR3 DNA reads TGTGCCAGCAGCTTAGGGGAGTACACCGGGGAGCTGTTTTTT.